One and the same sample provided the 10 T cell receptor beta chains below, sequenced in a study of T cells in Graves' hyperthyroidism and ophthalmopathy. Amplified TCR beta CDR3 regions came from RNA transcripts. HTBI primers were the set used in a first-round RT-PCR of the TCR CDR3. TCRdb passed the multiplex PCR reads through MiXCR, listing each CDR3 protein once. The sample holds under 350,000 distinct CDR3 sequences; roughly 21% are singletons and the top ten take 50% to 65%. Sequences were obtained from blood. The receptor set was obtained from a woman aged 50 to 60 with Graves' hyperthyroidism.

In this sample, this clonotype turned up many times. V and J are TRBV5-1 and TRBJ2-2; 8 bases fit TRBD1. V lost 3 bases to trimming and J lost 6 bases; unmatched junction nucleotides: 7. The CDR3 contains 15 residues. Germline values: CDR1 SGHRS, CDR2 YFSETQ. CDR3 nucleotides: TGCGCCAGCAGCTCAGGACAGGGCGGTCCCGGGGAGCTGTTTTTT. This translates into CASSSGQGGPGELFF.

Details on this clonotype: This clone may be a read error of a much larger clone one base away. The chain recombines TRBV24-1 with TRBJ1-2; D gene unclear. Germline values: CDR1 KGHDR, CDR2 SFDVKD. V dropped 3 bases and J dropped 2 bases, with 6 bases sitting between them. The CDR3 runs 13 residues. The CDR3 is CATSDDGNYGYTF. CDR3 nucleotide sequence: TGTGCCACCAGTGATGACGGAAACTATGGCTACACCTTC.

This clonotype showed up just a few times. This chain links TRBV11-3 with TRBJ1-4; D ambiguous. Between the trimmed V and J ends, which lost 4 bases and 8 bases, there was a span of 14 bases. This CDR3 comprises 14 residues. Looked up from germline, CDR1 is SGHNT and CDR2 is YENEEA. The CDR3 DNA is TGTGCCAGCAGCTCCGACGGTAGGAACGAAAAACTGTTTTTT. Translating gives CASSSDGRNEKLFF.

The rearrangement uses TRBV9 and TRBJ1-5; 9 nucleotides match TRBD1. With 3 bases clipped from V and 5 bases from J, the junction kept 9 bases outside the gene matches. The CDR3 runs 16 residues. Germline V gives CDR1 SGDLS, CDR2 YYNGEE. The CDR3 nucleotides are TGTGCCAGCAGCGCGGGACAGGGTTTGCATTATCAGCCCCAGCATTTT. The encoded protein is CASSAGQGLHYQPQHF.

This clonotype was observed many times. The chain links TRBV5-1 to TRBJ1-1; tentatively, D is TRBD1 (5 bases). CDR1 and CDR2 from the germline V gene are SGHRS and YFSETQ. The ends were cut back, 6 bases at V and 3 bases at J, with 9 bases in the middle. This CDR3 is 12 amino acids long. CDR3 protein: CASKTGDTEAFF. CDR3 in DNA: TGCGCCAGCAAAACAGGTGACACTGAAGCTTTCTTT.

This clonotype was observed at least ten times. The V call is TRBV28, the J call TRBJ2-7, with D perhaps being TRBD1 or TRBD2 (6 bases each). Germline V gene lookup returns CDR1 MDHEN and CDR2 SYDVKM. The CDR3 contains 11 residues. Trimming cost V 9 bases and J 7 bases, with 13 bases left between them. CDR3 amino acids: CASGGQWEQYF. In DNA, the CDR3 is TGTGCCAGTGGGGGGCAGTGGGAGCAGTACTTC. The full variable domain, with the rest looked up from reference TRBV28 and TRBJ2-7, is DVKVTQSSRYLVKRTGEKVFLECVQDMDHENMFWYRQDPGLGLRLIYFSYDVKMKEKGDIPEGYSVSREKKERFSLILESASTNQTSMYLCASGGQWEQYFGPGTRLTVT.

V and J are TRBV9 and TRBJ2-2; 8 nucleotides agree with TRBD2. CDR1 SGDLS and CDR2 YYNGEE come from the germline V gene. This CDR3 comprises 19 residues. After removal of 1 base from V and 1 base from J, the junction contained 12 bases not matched to a gene. The CDR3 DNA sequence: TGTGCCAGCAGCGTACGGCCCTTCGGGGCGGGAGGGAACACCGGGGAGCTGTTTTTT. Translated: CASSVRPFGAGGNTGELFF.

This clonotype was counted at least ten times. An end of the junction differs from the germline gene, which may be a read error. V gene TRBV12-5 combines with J gene TRBJ2-2; D remains ambiguous. CDR1 is LGHNT, CDR2 FRNRAP, per germline. This CDR3 comprises 13 residues. The CDR3 reads CASGLGNSGELFF. CDR3 bases: TGTGCTAGTGGTTTGGGGAACAGCGGGGAGCTGTTTTTT.

There are many counts of this clonotype. The gene calls are TRBV20-1 and TRBJ2-7; TRBD1 matches 10 bases. The CDR3 runs to 14 residues. Germline loops: CDR1 DFQATT, CDR2 SNEGSKA (reference sequence). The V gene end was trimmed by 5 bases and the J gene end by 5 bases; junction bases not matched to a gene: 9. The CDR3 sequence is CSASKRQGADEQYF. In DNA form, the CDR3 reads TGCAGTGCTTCAAAAAGACAGGGGGCGGACGAGCAGTACTTC.

This clonotype showed up many times. This chain uses TRBV28 with TRBJ1-5, with D possibly being TRBD1 (6 bases). This CDR3 has 15 amino acids. With 3 bases removed from V and 2 bases from J, the gap between germline ends came to 11 bases. Germline lookup yields CDR1 MDHEN and CDR2 SYDVKM. CDR3 nucleotide sequence: TGTGCCAGCAGTTTTTCAGGGGTTGGCAATCAGCCCCAGCATTTT. Its translation: CASSFSGVGNQPQHF.